The clone carrying this T cell receptor (beta chain) showed up just a few times. What it recognizes is unknown. Unique molecular identifiers were present on the cDNA, which also gained a universal primer site by template switching. MiXCR, run by TCRdb on the 5' RACE reads, gives a single entry per CDR3 protein. The sample holds hundreds of thousands of distinct CDR3 sequences; more than 9% are singletons and the top ten take around 1.6%. From germline, CDR1 is DFQATT and CDR2 SNEGSKA (reference sequence). This CDR3 has 14 amino acids. V dropped 1 base and J dropped 2 bases, with 11 bases sitting between them. The data stem from a study of identical twins. Study results and caveats: The authors noted that invariant MAIT and iNKT cells could partly confound zero-insertion analyses.

Another study also made use of these data, one on yellow fever vaccine responses in identical twins.

This chain links TRBV20-1 with TRBJ2-5, with D perhaps matching TRBD1 (6 bases). This receptor was taken from a young woman in good health. Sequenced sample: PBMCs. CDR3 loop: CSARGSGQQETQYF. In DNA, the CDR3 is TGCAGTGCTAGAGGGTCTGGACAGCAAGAGACCCAGTACTTC.